The sample holds many counts of the clone carrying this TCR beta chain. These data are taken from a study of low-dose radiotherapy and immunotherapy resistance in tumors. Study in general: On a schedule of every two weeks, intravenous cyclophosphamide at a dose of 200 mg/m2 was delivered one day before each radiation and immunotherapy administration.

Time point in this sample: before trial treatment. For amplifying TCRs, the PCR ran for about 22 cycles with Phusion, which was used together with a constant-region primer and the adapter on the V primers. In TCRdb, the reads were re-called with MiXCR into one record per CDR3 protein. The profile covers about 46,000 distinct CDR3 sequences, with around 11% appearing a single time and about 6.2% taken by the ten largest. Per the germline V gene, CDR1 is SGHRS and CDR2 is YFSETQ. This CDR3 spans 16 amino acids. V was shortened by 0 bases and J by 2 bases, with 15 bases between the two germline ends. Sample: PBMCs, taken before treatment. The TCR originated in a female donor with ovarian cancer. The V and J genes are TRBV5-1 and TRBJ2-7; maybe TRBD2 (6 bases). In nucleotides, the CDR3 is TGCGCCAGCAGCTTGGTGGCCCAGAGCGGGCCCTACGAGCAGTACTTC. Translating gives CASSLVAQSGPYEQYF.